The sequence of this TCR beta chain was determined in a study of shared clonotypes between healthy human individuals. Trimming cost V 5 bases and J 7 bases; bases outside gene matches: 5. Per the germline V gene, CDR1 is SQVTM and CDR2 is ANQGSEA. The CDR3 contains 13 residues. Naive CD8 cells, CD45RO-negative and positively selected for CCR7, excluded terminally differentiated effector memory CD45RA+ cells. Libraries were prepared by immunoSEQ multiplex PCR; TCRdb keeps only in-frame clonotypes and omits some of them. Here the sample spans 2 million to 2.5 million clones, approximately 94% being singletons. As regards this clone: What it binds is not known.

Findings of the study overall: Sharing across a few donors was seen in roughly 5.2% of naive CD4 clonotypes. Generation probabilities were higher for clonotypes shared across all four sorted-subset donors than for unshared ones.

V is TRBV29-1 and J is TRBJ2-1; the match to TRBD1 covers 10 bases. The TCR sequence derives from a man between 18 and 35 years old in good health. The sample consisted of naive CD8+ T cells sorted from blood. CDR3 in amino acids: CSVRDRGGNEQFF. For the CDR3, the DNA is TGCAGCGTTCGGGACAGGGGTGGGAATGAGCAGTTCTTC.